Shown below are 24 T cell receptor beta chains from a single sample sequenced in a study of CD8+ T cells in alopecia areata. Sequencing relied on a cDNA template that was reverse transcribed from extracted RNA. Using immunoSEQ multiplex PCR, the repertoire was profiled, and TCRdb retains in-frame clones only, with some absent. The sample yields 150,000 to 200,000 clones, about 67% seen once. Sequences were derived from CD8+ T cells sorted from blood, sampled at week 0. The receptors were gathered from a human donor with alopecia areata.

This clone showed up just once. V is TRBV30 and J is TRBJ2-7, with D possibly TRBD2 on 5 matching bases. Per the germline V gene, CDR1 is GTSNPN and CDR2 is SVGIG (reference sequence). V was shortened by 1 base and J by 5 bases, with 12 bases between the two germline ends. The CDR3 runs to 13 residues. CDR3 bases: TGTGCCTGGAGTGATATTCCGGGAAACGAGCAGTACTTC. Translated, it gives CAWSDIPGNEQYF.

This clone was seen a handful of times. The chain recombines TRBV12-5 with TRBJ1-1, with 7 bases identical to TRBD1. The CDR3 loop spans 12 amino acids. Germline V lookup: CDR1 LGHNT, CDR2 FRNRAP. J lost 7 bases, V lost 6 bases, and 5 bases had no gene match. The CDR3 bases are TGTGCTAGTGGAACCGGGACAGTTGAAGCTTTCTTT. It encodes CASGTGTVEAFF.

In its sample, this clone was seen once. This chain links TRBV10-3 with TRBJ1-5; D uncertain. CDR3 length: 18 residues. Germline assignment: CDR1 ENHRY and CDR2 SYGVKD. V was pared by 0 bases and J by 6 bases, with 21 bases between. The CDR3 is CAISESMGSGGPGQPQHF. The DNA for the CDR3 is TGTGCCATCAGTGAGTCGATGGGGAGTGGAGGGCCGGGTCAGCCCCAGCATTTT.

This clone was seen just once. CDR3 coding DNA: TGTGCCACCAGCACTCCTGTAGGGGAGCAGTTCTTC. It translates to CATSTPVGEQFF. V and J are TRBV15 and TRBJ2-1; no clear D gene. This CDR3 region has 12 residues. Germline loops: CDR1 LNHNV, CDR2 YYDKDF (reference sequence). V was pared by 4 bases and J by 10 bases, with 11 bases between. Full variable domain (rest looked up from reference TRBV15 and TRBJ2-1): DAMVIQNPRYQVTQFGKPVTLSCSQTLNHNVMYWYQQKSSQAPKLLFHYYDKDFNNEADTPDNFQSRRPNTSFCFLDIRSPGLGDTAMYLCATSTPVGEQFFGPGTRLTVL.

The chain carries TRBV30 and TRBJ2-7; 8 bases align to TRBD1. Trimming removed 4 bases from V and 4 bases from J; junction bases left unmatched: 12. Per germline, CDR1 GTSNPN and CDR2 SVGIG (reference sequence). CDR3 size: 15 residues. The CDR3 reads CAWTKDRGPTYEQYF. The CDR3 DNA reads TGTGCCTGGACCAAAGACAGGGGACCTACGTACGAGCAGTACTTC.

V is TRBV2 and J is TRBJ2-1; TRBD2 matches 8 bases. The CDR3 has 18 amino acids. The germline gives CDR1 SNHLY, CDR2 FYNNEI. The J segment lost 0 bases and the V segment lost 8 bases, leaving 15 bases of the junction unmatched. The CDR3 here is CASPGGAGGDSSYNEQFF. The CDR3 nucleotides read TGTGCCAGCCCCGGGGGGGCGGGGGGCGATAGCTCCTACAATGAGCAGTTCTTC.

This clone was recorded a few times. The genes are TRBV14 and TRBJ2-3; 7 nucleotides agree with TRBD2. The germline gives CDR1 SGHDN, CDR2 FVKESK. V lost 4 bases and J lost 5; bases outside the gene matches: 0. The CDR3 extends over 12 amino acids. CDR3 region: CASSPGGDTQYF. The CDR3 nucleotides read TGTGCCAGCAGCCCGGGAGGAGATACGCAGTATTTT.

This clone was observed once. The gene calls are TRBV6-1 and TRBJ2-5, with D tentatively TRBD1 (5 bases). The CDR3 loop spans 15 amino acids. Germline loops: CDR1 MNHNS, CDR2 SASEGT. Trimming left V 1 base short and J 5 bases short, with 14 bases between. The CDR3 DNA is TGTGCCAGCAGTGAAGGGGGCTTACTGAGGGAGACCCAGTACTTC. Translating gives CASSEGGLLRETQYF.

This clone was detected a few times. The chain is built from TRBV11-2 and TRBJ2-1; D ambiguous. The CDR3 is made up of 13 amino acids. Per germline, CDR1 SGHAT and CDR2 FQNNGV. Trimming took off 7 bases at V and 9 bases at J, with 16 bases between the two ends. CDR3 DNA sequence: TGTGCCAGCACCCCCTACGGCATAGGTGAGCAGTTCTTC. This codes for CASTPYGIGEQFF. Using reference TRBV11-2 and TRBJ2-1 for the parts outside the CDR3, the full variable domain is EAGVAQSPRYKIIEKRQSVAFWCNPISGHATLYWYQQILGQGPKLLIQFQNNGVVDDSQLPKDRFSAERLKGVDSTLKIQPAKLEDSAVYLCASTPYGIGEQFFGPGTRLTVL.

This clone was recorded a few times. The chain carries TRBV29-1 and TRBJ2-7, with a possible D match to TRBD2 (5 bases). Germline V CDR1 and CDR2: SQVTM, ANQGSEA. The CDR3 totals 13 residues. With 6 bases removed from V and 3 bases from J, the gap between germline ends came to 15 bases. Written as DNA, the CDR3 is TGCAGCGTCCGGGATCTATCCTACTACGAGCAGTACTTC. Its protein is CSVRDLSYYEQYF.

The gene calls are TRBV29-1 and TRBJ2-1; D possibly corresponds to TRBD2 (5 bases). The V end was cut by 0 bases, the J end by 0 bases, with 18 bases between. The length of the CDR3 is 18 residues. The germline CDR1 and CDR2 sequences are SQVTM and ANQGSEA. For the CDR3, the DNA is TGCAGCGTTGAAGATAGGTCGGCGGGCAGGAGCTCCTACAATGAGCAGTTCTTC. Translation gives CSVEDRSAGRSSYNEQFF.

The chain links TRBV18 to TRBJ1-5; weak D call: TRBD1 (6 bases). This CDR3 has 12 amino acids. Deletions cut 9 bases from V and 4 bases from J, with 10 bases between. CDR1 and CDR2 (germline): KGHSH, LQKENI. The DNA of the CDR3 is TGTGCCAGTCCGGGGACAAATCAGCCCCAGCATTTT. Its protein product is CASPGTNQPQHF.

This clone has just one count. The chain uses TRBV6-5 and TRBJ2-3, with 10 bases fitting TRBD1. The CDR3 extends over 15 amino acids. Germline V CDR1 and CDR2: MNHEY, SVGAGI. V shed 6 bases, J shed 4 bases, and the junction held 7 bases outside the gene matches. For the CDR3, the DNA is TGTGCCAGCAGCACCGGGACAGGGGATGCAGATACGCAGTATTTT. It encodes CASSTGTGDADTQYF.

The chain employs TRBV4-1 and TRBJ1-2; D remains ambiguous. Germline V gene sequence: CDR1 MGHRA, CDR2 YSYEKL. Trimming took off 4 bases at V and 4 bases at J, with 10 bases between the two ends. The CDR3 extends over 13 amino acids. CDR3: CASSPGSSYGYTF. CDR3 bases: TGCGCCAGCAGCCCAGGTTCATCCTATGGCTACACCTTC.

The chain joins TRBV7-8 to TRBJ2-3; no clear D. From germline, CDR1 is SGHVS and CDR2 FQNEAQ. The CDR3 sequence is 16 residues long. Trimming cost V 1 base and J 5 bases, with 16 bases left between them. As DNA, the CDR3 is TGTGCCAGCAGCTTAGTGGGCGGAGCAGATAGAGATACGCAGTATTTT. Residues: CASSLVGGADRDTQYF.

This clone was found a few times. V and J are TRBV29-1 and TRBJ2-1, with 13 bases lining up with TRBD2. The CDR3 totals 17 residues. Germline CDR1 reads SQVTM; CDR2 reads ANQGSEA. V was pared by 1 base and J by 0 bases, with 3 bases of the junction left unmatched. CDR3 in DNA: TGCAGCGTTGAAGGACTAGCGGGGGGCCGCTCCTACAATGAGCAGTTCTTC. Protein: CSVEGLAGGRSYNEQFF.

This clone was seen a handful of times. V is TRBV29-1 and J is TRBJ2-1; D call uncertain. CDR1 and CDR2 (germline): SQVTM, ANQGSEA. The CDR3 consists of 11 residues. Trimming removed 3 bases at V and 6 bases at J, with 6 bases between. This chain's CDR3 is CSVDWRNEQFF. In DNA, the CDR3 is TGCAGCGTTGATTGGCGCAATGAGCAGTTCTTC.

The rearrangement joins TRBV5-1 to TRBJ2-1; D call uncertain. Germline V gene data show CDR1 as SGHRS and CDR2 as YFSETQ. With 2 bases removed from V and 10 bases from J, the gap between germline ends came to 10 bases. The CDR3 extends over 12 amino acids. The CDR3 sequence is CASSFRGREQFF. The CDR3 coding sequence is TGCGCCAGCAGCTTCCGAGGACGGGAGCAGTTCTTC.

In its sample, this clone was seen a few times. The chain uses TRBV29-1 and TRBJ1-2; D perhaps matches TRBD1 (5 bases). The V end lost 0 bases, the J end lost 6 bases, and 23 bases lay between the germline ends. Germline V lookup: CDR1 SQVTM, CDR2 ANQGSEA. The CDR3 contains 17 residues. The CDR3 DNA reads TGCAGCGTTGAAGACAGGGACCACCCCAAGCGGGAGGATGGCTACACCTTC. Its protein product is CSVEDRDHPKREDGYTF.

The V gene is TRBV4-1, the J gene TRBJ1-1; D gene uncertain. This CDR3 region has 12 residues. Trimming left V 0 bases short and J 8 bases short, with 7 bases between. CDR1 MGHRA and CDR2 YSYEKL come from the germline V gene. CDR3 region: CASSQEGFEAFF. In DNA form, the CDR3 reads TGCGCCAGCAGCCAAGAGGGTTTCGAAGCTTTCTTT.

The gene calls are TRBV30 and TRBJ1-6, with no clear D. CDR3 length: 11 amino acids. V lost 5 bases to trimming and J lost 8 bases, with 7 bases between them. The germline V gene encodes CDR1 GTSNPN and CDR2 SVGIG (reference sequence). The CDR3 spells CAWGFDSPLHF. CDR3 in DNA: TGTGCCTGGGGGTTCGATTCACCCCTCCACTTT.

The CDR3 DNA reads TGCAGCACCGGGACAGGGGGCCCCTTTGAGACCCAGTACTTC. Translation: CSTGTGGPFETQYF. The rearrangement joins TRBV29-1 to TRBJ2-5; 12 bases are shared with TRBD1. V shed 8 bases and J 5 bases; nucleotides not matched to a gene: 9. The CDR3 is 14 amino acids. Germline lookup yields CDR1 SQVTM and CDR2 ANQGSEA.

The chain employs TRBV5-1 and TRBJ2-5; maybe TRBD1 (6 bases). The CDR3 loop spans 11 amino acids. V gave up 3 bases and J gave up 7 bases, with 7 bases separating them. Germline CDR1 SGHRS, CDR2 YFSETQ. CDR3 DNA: TGCGCCAGCAGCTGGGGGCTGACCCAGTACTTC. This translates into CASSWGLTQYF.

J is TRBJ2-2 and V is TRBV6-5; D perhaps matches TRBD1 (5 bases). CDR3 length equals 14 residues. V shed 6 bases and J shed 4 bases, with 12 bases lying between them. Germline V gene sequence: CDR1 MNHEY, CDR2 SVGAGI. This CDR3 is CASSRQLFTGELFF. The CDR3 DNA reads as TGTGCCAGCAGCCGACAGTTATTCACCGGGGAGCTGTTTTTT.